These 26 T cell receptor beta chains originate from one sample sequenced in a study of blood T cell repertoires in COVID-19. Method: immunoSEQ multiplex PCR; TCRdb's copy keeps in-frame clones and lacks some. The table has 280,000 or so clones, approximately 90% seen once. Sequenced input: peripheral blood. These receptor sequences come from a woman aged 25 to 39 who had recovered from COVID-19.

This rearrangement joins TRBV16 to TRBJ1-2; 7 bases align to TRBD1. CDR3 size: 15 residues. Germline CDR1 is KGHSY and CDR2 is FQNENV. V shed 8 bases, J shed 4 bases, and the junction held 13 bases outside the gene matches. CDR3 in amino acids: CASQEGGGRGYGYTF. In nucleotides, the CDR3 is TGTGCCAGCCAAGAAGGAGGGGGCCGCGGCTATGGCTACACCTTC. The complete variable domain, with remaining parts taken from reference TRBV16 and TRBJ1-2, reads GEEVAQTPKHLVRGEGQKAKLYCAPIKGHSYVFWYQQVLKNEFKFLISFQNENVFDETGMPKERFSAKCLPNSPCSLEIQATKLEDSAVYFCASQEGGGRGYGYTFGSGTRLTVV.

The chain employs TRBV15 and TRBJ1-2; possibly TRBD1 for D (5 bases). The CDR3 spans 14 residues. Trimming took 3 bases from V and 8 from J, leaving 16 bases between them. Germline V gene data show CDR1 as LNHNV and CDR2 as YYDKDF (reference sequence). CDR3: CATSRGGTLNGYTF. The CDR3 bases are TGTGCCACCAGCAGGGGGGGGACTCTAAACGGCTACACCTTC.

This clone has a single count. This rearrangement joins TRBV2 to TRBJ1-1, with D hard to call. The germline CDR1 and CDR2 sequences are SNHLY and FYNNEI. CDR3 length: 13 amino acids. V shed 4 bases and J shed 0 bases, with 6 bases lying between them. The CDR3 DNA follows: TGTGCCAGCAGTGGCGATTTGAACACTGAAGCTTTCTTT. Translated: CASSGDLNTEAFF.

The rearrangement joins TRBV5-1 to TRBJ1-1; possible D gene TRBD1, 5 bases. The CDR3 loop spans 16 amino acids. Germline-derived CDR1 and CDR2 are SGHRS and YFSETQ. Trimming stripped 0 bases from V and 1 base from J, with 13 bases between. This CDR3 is CASSLEPKGRNTEAFF. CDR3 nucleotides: TGCGCCAGCAGCTTGGAACCCAAGGGGCGGAACACTGAAGCTTTCTTT.

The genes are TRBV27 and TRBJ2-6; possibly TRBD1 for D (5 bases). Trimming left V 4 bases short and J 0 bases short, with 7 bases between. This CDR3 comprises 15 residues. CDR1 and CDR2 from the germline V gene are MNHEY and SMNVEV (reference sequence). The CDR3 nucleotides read TGTGCCAGCAGTTCTCAGGGCTCTGGGGCCAACGTCCTGACTTTC. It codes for CASSSQGSGANVLTF.

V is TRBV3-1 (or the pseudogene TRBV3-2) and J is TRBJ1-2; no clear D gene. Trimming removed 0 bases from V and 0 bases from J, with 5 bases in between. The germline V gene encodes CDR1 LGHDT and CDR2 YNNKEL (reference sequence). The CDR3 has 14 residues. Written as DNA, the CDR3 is TGTGCCAGCAGCCAAGACGCGGCTAACTATGGCTACACCTTC. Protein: CASSQDAANYGYTF.

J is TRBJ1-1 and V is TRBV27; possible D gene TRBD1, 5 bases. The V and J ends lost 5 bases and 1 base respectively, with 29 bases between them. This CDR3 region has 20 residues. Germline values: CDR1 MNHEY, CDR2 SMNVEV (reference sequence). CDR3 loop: CASSPRWAGRSKLGNTEAFF. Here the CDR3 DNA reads TGTGCCAGCAGTCCCCGTTGGGCAGGGCGATCGAAGTTGGGGAACACTGAAGCTTTCTTT.

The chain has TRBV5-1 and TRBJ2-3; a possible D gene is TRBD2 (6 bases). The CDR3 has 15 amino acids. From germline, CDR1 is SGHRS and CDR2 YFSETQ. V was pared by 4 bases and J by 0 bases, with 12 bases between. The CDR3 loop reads CASSGSGTSTDTQYF. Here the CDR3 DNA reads TGCGCCAGCAGCGGTTCCGGGACTAGCACAGATACGCAGTATTTT.

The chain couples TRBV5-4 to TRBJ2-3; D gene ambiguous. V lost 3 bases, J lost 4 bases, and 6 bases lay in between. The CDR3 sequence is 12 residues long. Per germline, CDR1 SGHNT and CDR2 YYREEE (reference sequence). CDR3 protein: CASSSYPDTQYF. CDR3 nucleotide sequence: TGTGCCAGCAGCTCCTACCCAGATACGCAGTATTTT.

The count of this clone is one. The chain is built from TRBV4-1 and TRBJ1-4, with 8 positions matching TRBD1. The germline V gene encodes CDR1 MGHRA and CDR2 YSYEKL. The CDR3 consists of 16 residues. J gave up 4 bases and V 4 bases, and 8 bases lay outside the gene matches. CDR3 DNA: TGCGCCAGCAGCCGACCCGGACAGGGTGATAATGAAAAACTGTTTTTT. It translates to CASSRPGQGDNEKLFF.

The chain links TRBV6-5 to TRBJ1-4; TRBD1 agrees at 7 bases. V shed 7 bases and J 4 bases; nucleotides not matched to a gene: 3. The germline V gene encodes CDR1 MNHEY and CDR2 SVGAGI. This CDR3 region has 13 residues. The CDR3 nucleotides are TGTGCCAGCATCCGGGACAGTAATGAAAAACTGTTTTTT. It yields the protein CASIRDSNEKLFF.

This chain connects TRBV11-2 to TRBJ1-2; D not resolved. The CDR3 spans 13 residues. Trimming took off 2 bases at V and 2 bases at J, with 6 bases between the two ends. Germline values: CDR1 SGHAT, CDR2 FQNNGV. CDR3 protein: CASSLNTNYGYTF. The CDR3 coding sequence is TGTGCCAGCAGCTTAAACACCAACTATGGCTACACCTTC.

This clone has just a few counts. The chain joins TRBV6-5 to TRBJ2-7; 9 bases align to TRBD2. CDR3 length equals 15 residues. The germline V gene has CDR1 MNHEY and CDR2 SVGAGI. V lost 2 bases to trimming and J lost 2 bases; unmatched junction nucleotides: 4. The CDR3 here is CASSYQRLAAYEQYF. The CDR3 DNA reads TGTGCCAGCAGTTACCAACGACTAGCGGCCTACGAGCAGTACTTC.

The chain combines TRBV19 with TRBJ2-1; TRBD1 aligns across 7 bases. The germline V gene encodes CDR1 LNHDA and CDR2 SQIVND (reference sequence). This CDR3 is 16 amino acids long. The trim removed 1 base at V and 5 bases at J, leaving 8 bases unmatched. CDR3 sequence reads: CASSIGQWTGDNEQFF. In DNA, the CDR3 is TGTGCCAGTAGTATAGGGCAGTGGACAGGTGACAATGAGCAGTTCTTC.

CDR3 amino acids: CASSLDPGLYNEQFF. CDR3 DNA sequence: TGCGCCAGCAGCTTAGATCCGGGACTTTACAATGAGCAGTTCTTC. V gene TRBV5-1 combines with J gene TRBJ2-1, with D maybe TRBD2 (6 bases). Looked up from germline, CDR1 is SGHRS and CDR2 is YFSETQ. V lost 2 bases to trimming and J lost 4 bases, with 13 bases between them. The CDR3 sequence is 15 residues long.

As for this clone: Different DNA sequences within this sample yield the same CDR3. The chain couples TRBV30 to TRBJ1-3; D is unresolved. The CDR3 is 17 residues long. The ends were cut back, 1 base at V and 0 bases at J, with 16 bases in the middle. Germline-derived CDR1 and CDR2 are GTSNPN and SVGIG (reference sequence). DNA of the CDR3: TGTGCCTGGAGTGGGCGAAACCGACTAAGCTCTGGAAACACCATATATTTT. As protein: CAWSGRNRLSSGNTIYF. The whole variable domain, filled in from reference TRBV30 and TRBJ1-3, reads SQTIHQWPATLVQPVGSPLSLECTVEGTSNPNLYWYRQAAGRGLQLLFYSVGIGQISSEVPQNLSASRPQDRQFILSSKKLLLSDSGFYLCAWSGRNRLSSGNTIYFGEGSWLTVV.

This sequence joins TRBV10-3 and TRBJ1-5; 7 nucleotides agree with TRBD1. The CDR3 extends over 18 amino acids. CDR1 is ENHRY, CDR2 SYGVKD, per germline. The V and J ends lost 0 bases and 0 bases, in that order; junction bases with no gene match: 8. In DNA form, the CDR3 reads TGTGCCATCAGTGAGTCGAAAGGGACAGTCGATAGCAATCAGCCCCAGCATTTT. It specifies CAISESKGTVDSNQPQHF.

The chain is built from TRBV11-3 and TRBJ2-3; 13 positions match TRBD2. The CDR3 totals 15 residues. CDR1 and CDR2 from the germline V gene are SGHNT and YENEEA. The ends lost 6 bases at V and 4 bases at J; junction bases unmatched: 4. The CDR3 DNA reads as TGTGCCAGCAGTCCCGGACTAGCGGGGGCAGATACGCAGTATTTT. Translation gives CASSPGLAGADTQYF.

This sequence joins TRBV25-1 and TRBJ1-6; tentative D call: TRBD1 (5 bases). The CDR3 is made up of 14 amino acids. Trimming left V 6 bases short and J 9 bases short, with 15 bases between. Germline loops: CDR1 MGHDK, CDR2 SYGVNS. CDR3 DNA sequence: TGTGCCAGCAGGGACGCAGGGTTTGGTTCACCCCTCCACTTT. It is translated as CASRDAGFGSPLHF.

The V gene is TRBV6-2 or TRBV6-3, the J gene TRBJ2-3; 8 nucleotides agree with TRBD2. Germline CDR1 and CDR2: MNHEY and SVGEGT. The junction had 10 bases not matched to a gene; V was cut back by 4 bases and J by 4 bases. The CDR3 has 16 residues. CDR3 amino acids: CASSFSGTRDPDTQYF. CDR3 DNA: TGTGCCAGCAGTTTCTCCGGGACTAGAGACCCAGATACGCAGTATTTT.

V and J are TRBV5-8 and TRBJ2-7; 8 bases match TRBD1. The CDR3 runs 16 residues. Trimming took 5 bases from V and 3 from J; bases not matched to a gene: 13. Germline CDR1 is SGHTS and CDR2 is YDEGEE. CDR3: CASSPKGRDRIYEQYF. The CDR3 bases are TGTGCCAGCAGTCCTAAAGGCCGGGACAGGATCTACGAGCAGTACTTC.

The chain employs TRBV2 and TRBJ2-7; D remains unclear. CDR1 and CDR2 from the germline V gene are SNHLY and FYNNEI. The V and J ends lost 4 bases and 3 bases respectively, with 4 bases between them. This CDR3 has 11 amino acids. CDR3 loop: CASSASYEQYF. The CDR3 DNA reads TGTGCCAGCAGTGCTAGCTACGAGCAGTACTTC.

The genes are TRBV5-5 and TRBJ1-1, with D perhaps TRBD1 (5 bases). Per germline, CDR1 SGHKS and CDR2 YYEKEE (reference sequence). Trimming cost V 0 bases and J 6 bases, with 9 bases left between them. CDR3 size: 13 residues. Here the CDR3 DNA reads TGTGCCAGCAGCTTGGAGTGGGGGGCTGAAGCTTTCTTT. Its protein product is CASSLEWGAEAFF.

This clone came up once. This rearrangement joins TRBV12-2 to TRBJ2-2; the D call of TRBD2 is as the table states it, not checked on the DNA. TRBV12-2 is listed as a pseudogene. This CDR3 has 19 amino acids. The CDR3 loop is CASRLSRDRPRANTGELFF. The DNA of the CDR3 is TGTGCAAGTCGCTTATCCCGCGACCGGCCGAGGGCTAACACCGGGGAGCTGTTTTTT.

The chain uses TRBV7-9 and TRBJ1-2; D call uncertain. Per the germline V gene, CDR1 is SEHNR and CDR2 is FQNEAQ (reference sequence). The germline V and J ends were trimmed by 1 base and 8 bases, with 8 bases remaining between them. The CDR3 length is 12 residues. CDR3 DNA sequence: TGTGCCAGCAGCTTAGGCGGGCGCGGCTACACCTTC. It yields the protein CASSLGGRGYTF. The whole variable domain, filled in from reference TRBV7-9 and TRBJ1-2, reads DTGVSQNPRHKITKRGQNVTFRCDPISEHNRLYWYRQTLGQGPEFLTYFQNEAQLEKSRLLSDRFSAERPKGSFSTLEIQRTEQGDSAMYLCASSLGGRGYTFGSGTRLTVV.

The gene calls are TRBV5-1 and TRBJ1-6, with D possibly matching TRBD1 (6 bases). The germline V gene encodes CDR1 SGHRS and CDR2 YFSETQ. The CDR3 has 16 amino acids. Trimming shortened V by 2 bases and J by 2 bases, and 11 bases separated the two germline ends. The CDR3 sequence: CASSFEGTTYNSPLHF. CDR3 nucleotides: TGCGCCAGCAGCTTCGAAGGGACAACCTATAATTCACCCCTCCACTTT.